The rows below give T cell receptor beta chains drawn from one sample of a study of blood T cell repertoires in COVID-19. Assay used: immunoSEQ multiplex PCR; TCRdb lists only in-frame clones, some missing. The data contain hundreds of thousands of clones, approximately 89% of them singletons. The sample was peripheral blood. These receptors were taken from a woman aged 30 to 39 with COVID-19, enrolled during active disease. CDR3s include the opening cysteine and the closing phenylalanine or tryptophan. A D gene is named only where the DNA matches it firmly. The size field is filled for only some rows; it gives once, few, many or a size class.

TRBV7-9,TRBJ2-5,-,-,CASSLSQRPRARGETQYF,TGTGCCAGCAGCTTATCCCAAAGACCCCGAGCTCGGGGAGAGACCCAGTACTTC
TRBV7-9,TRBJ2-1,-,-,CASSPRLGEQFF,TGTGCCAGCAGCCCCCGTCTAGGTGAGCAGTTCTTC
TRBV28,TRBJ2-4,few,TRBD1,CASSFGDRAHIQYF,TGTGCCAGCAGTTTTGGGGACAGGGCCCACATTCAGTACTTC
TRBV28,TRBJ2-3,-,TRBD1,CASSGPRDRLPTDTQYF,TGTGCCAGCAGCGGTCCCCGGGACAGACTACCCACAGATACGCAGTATTTT
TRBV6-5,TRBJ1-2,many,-,CANSTAELTYGYTF,TGTGCCAATTCAACGGCGGAGCTGACCTATGGCTACACCTTC
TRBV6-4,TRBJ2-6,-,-,CASSDGRGSGANVLTF,TGTGCCAGCAGTGACGGAAGGGGCTCTGGGGCCAACGTCCTGACTTTC
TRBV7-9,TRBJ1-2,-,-,CASSLDRSYTF,TGTGCCAGCAGCCTCGACAGGAGCTACACCTTC
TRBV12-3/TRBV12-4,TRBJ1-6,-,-,CASRHESSSPLHF,TGTGCCAGCAGACATGAATCGTCTTCACCCCTCCACTTT
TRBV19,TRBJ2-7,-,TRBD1,CASSIRDSSYEQYF,TGTGCCAGTAGTATAAGGGACAGCTCCTACGAGCAGTACTTC
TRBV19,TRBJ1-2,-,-,CASRAPAGGRDGYTF,TGTGCCAGTAGAGCCCCCGCTGGGGGGAGGGATGGCTACACCTTC
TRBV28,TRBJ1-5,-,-,CASSGQGQPQHF,TGTGCCAGCAGTGGACAAGGCCAGCCCCAGCATTTT
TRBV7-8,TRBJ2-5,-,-,CASSQRPQGQETQYF,TGTGCCAGCAGCCAACGCCCACAGGGACAAGAGACCCAGTACTTC
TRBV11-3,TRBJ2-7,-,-,CASSTAGRYEQYF,TGTGCCAGCAGCACAGCGGGCAGATACGAGCAGTACTTC
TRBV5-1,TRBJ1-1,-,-,CASSLYRRQQAFF,TGCGCCAGCAGCTTGTATAGGCGGCAACAAGCTTTCTTT
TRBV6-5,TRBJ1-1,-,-,CASSYSPQTPEAFF,TGTGCCAGCAGTTACTCCCCGCAGACTCCAGAAGCTTTCTTT
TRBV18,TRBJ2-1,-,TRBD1,CASSFAGGTYNEQFF,TGTGCCAGCTCATTTGCAGGGGGTACCTACAATGAGCAGTTCTTC
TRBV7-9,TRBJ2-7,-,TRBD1,CASSGTGGYEQYF,TGTGCCAGCAGCGGGACAGGGGGCTACGAGCAGTACTTC
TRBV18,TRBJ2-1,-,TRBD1,CASSHQDQGASYNEQFF,TGTGCCAGCTCCCACCAAGATCAGGGGGCTTCCTACAATGAGCAGTTCTTC
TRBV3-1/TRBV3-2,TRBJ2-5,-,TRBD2,CASSHRSGGAETQYF,TGTGCCAGCAGCCATCGCAGCGGGGGGGCAGAGACCCAGTACTTC
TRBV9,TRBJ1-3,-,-,CASSPSGGPNTIYF,TGTGCCAGCAGCCCAAGCGGAGGACCAAACACCATATATTTT
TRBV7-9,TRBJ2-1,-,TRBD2,CASSGGTSSEQFF,TGTGCCAGCAGCGGCGGGACTAGTTCTGAGCAGTTCTTC
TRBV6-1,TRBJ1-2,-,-,CASSERVRTYGYTF,TGTGCCAGCAGTGAACGGGTCAGGACATATGGCTACACCTTC
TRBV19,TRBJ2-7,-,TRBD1,CASSAGTGTSSSYEQYF,TGTGCCAGTAGTGCCGGGACAGGGACCTCATCGTCCTACGAGCAGTACTTC